The 17 T cell receptor beta chains reported below all come from one sample, sequenced in a study of cytomegalovirus exposure and HLA in healthy donors (dated by TCRdb to 2017 to 2019). The method behind the library was the immunoSEQ multiplex PCR assay. For the multiplex PCR, a mixture combining 60 forward primers for TCR Vbeta segments and 13 reverse primers for TCR Jbeta segments was used. TCRdb mirrors the immuneACCESS table, restricted to in-frame sequences. Some clones are absent from its copies; in checked studies, under half trace to an unresolved V gene, and the reason for the others is unknown. The sample table shows roughly 200,000 clones, and more than 65% are seen once. Clones ranked in the top ten supply about 3.1% of the sample. The sequencing input was PBMCs. Receptors were obtained from a female donor in good health and CMV-seronegative.

This clone was detected only once. CDR3 sequence reads: CASSARGTPGETQYF. In DNA form, the CDR3 reads TGTGCCAGCAGCGCCAGGGGGACGCCGGGGGAGACCCAGTACTTC. The genes are TRBV9 and TRBJ2-5; 7 bases fit TRBD1. Germline-derived CDR1 and CDR2 are SGDLS and YYNGEE. V dropped 3 bases and J dropped 5; count of bases not matched to a gene: 10. CDR3 length: 15 amino acids.

In this sample, this clone turned up once. The chain has TRBV5-1 and TRBJ2-7; D is possibly TRBD2 (5 bases). The CDR3 has 16 residues. Germline CDR1 SGHRS, CDR2 YFSETQ. Trimming took 0 bases from V and 2 from J, leaving 15 bases between them. Here the CDR3 DNA reads TGCGCCAGCAGCTTGGATACCTCCGGGATCCCCTACGAGCAGTACTTC. The encoded protein is CASSLDTSGIPYEQYF.

This clone was observed a handful of times. This rearrangement joins TRBV5-1 to TRBJ1-3; no definite D call. This CDR3 spans 16 amino acids. CDR1 is SGHRS and CDR2 is YFSETQ in the germline V gene. The V end lost 0 bases, the J end lost 0 bases, and 10 bases lay between the germline ends. CDR3 protein: CASSLAEVNSGNTIYF. The CDR3 DNA is TGCGCCAGCAGCTTGGCGGAGGTTAACTCTGGAAACACCATATATTTT.

This clone occurred a few times. The sample holds other DNA sequences that translate to the same CDR3. The rearrangement joins TRBV5-6 to TRBJ2-3; D unresolved. This CDR3 region has 13 residues. V gave up 5 bases and J gave up 1 base, with 8 bases separating them. In germline, CDR1 is SGHDT, CDR2 YYEEEE. DNA of the CDR3: TGTGCCAGCAGTCCCCCAGGCACAGATACGCAGTATTTT. It codes for CASSPPGTDTQYF.

The chain links TRBV19 to TRBJ1-1, with TRBD1 identical over 8 bases. The CDR3 runs 13 residues. Germline lookup yields CDR1 LNHDA and CDR2 SQIVND (reference sequence). Germline trimming cut 4 bases from V and 4 bases from J; bases unmatched to any gene: 2. CDR3 residues: CASSSDRGTEAFF. The CDR3 DNA follows: TGTGCCAGTAGTAGCGACAGGGGCACTGAAGCTTTCTTT.

The genes are TRBV11-3 and TRBJ2-7; TRBD2 agrees at 9 bases. CDR1 and CDR2 from the germline V gene are SGHNT and YENEEA. The junction had 10 bases not matched to a gene; V was cut back by 3 bases and J by 7 bases. The CDR3 is made up of 15 amino acids. DNA of the CDR3: TGTGCCAGCAGCTTTCAGCGGGGGGTGACAAAAGAGCAGTACTTC. Protein product: CASSFQRGVTKEQYF.

V is TRBV18 and J is TRBJ2-2, with 7 positions matching TRBD2. Germline values: CDR1 KGHSH, CDR2 LQKENI. Germline trimming cut 0 bases from V and 5 bases from J; bases unmatched to any gene: 9. The CDR3 extends over 17 amino acids. The CDR3 coding sequence is TGTGCCAGCTCACCACCTTATGGCGGGGGACGGACCGGGGAGCTGTTTTTT. It is translated as CASSPPYGGGRTGELFF. The whole variable domain, filled in from reference TRBV18 and TRBJ2-2, reads NAGVMQNPRHLVRRRGQEARLRCSPMKGHSHVYWYRQLPEEGLKFMVYLQKENIIDESGMPKERFSAEFPKEGPSILRIQQVVRGDSAAYFCASSPPYGGGRTGELFFGEGSRLTVL.

The J gene is TRBJ2-3, the V gene TRBV10-3; D is possibly TRBD1 (6 bases). V gave up 6 bases and J gave up 2 bases, with 9 bases separating them. This CDR3 contains 13 residues. CDR1 and CDR2 from the germline V gene are ENHRY and SYGVKD. The CDR3 nucleotides are TGTGCCATCAGGGGGGCTGACACAGATACGCAGTATTTT. Protein sequence: CAIRGADTDTQYF.

The chain couples TRBV7-7 to TRBJ2-1; TRBD2 matches 9 bases. The V and J ends lost 3 bases and 5 bases, in that order; junction bases with no gene match: 2. CDR3 length equals 14 residues. The germline V gene encodes CDR1 SSHAT and CDR2 FNYEAQ (reference sequence). Here the CDR3 DNA reads TGTGCCAGCAGCTTGTCTAGCGGGGACAATGAGCAGTTCTTC. Protein: CASSLSSGDNEQFF.

This clone came up a few times. V gene TRBV19 combines with J gene TRBJ2-1; possibly TRBD1 for D (5 bases). CDR1 is LNHDA and CDR2 is SQIVND in the germline V gene (reference sequence). V gave up 3 bases and J gave up 10 bases, with 16 bases separating them. The CDR3 spans 14 residues. CDR3 protein: CASSMSLVGLEQFF. The CDR3 nucleotides are TGTGCCAGTAGTATGTCTTTGGTGGGGCTAGAGCAGTTCTTC.

V usage is TRBV14 and J usage is TRBJ2-7; 12 bases are a match to TRBD1. CDR1 SGHDN and CDR2 FVKESK come from the germline V gene. V was clipped by 4 bases and J by 11 bases; unmatched bases: 15. CDR3 length: 16 amino acids. The CDR3: CASSPIAGTGGRMEYF. The CDR3 DNA is TGTGCCAGCAGCCCTATTGCCGGGACAGGGGGCCGTATGGAGTACTTC.

The chain links TRBV6-1 to TRBJ1-6; 8 bases match TRBD1. J was trimmed by 6 bases and V by 3 bases; bases with no gene match: 7. CDR1 is MNHNS, CDR2 SASEGT, per germline. The CDR3 extends over 16 amino acids. The DNA of the CDR3 is TGTGCCAGCAGTGAGAGCAGGGGGCTAAGTAATTCACCCCTCCACTTT. It specifies CASSESRGLSNSPLHF.

The chain joins TRBV4-1 to TRBJ2-1, with D possibly TRBD1 on 5 matching bases. The CDR3 spans 14 residues. CDR1 is MGHRA, CDR2 YSYEKL, per germline. The V end was cut by 5 bases, the J end by 6 bases, with 14 bases between. CDR3 nucleotide sequence: TGCGCCAGCAGCGCCCAGACAGTTGGCAATGAGCAGTTCTTC. Amino acids: CASSAQTVGNEQFF.

The genes are TRBV19 and TRBJ2-7; the match to TRBD1 covers 8 bases. V was pared by 3 bases and J by 2 bases, with 3 bases of the junction left unmatched. This CDR3 region has 14 residues. Per the germline V gene, CDR1 is LNHDA and CDR2 is SQIVND (reference sequence). CDR3 nucleotides: TGTGCCAGTAGTATCGCAGGGGGCCCCTACGAGCAGTACTTC. This codes for CASSIAGGPYEQYF.

This clone was seen a few times. V is TRBV11-3 and J is TRBJ1-2; no definite D call. Looked up from germline, CDR1 is SGHNT and CDR2 is YENEEA. V dropped 5 bases and J dropped 5 bases, with 15 bases sitting between them. The CDR3 spans 14 residues. CDR3 protein: CASSPPGSSYGYTF. CDR3 sequence (DNA): TGTGCCAGCAGCCCCCCAGGAAGTTCTTATGGCTACACCTTC. The full variable domain, completed using reference TRBV11-3 and TRBJ1-2, is EAGVVQSPRYKIIEKKQPVAFWCNPISGHNTLYWYLQNLGQGPELLIRYENEEAVDDSQLPKDRFSAERLKGVDSTLKIQPAELGDSAVYLCASSPPGSSYGYTFGSGTRLTVV.

This clone has just a few counts. The chain recombines TRBV11-1 with TRBJ2-1, with D unresolved. CDR1 SGHAT and CDR2 FQDESV come from the germline V gene (reference sequence). This CDR3 region has 17 residues. V gave up 2 bases and J gave up 3 bases, with 17 bases separating them. CDR3 sequence reads: CASSLSWLGERYNEQFF. In DNA form, the CDR3 reads TGTGCCAGCAGCTTATCTTGGTTAGGAGAACGCTACAATGAGCAGTTCTTC.

This chain links TRBV6-5 with TRBJ1-6, with D tentatively TRBD1 (5 bases). Trimming took 6 bases from V and 0 from J, leaving 9 bases between them. Germline V lookup: CDR1 MNHEY, CDR2 SVGAGI. The CDR3 is 15 residues long. This chain's CDR3 is CASSRQRSYNSPLHF. DNA of the CDR3: TGTGCCAGCAGCCGACAGCGCTCCTATAATTCACCCCTCCACTTT.